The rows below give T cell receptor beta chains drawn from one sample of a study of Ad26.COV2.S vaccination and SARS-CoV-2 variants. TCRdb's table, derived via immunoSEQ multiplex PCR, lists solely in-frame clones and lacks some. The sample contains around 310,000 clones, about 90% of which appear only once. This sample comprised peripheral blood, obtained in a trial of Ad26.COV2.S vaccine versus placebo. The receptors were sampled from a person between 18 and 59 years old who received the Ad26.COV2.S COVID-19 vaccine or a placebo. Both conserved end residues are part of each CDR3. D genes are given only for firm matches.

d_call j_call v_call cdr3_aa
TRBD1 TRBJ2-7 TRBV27 CASILRRAGQAYEQYF
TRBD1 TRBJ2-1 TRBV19 CASSTQGVTEQFF
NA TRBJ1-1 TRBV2 CASSEALRVNTEAFF
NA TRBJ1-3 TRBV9 CASSVGVFMGGNTIYF
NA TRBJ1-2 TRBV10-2 CASSESVGYGYTF
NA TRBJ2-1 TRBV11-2 CASSLDGRGYNEQFF
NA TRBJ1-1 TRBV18 CASSGGVNTEAFF
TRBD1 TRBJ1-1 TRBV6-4 CASSEGQGGTEAFF
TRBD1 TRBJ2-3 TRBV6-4 CASSAPGTGWWDTQYF
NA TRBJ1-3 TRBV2 CASSDHRFSGNTIYF
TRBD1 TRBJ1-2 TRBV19 CASSIRTGASNYGYTF
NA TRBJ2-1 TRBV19 CASIGVRAGNEQFF
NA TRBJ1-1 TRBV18 CASSPPGQSSKAFF
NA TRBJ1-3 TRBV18 CASSPLEERTPGYF
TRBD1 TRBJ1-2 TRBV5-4 CASGPGGGTANYGYTF
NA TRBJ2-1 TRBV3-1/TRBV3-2 CASSHSGLFYNEQFF
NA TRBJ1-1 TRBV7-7 CASSPSFNRDHSNTEAFF
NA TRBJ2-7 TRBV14 CASSQGRIPYEQYF
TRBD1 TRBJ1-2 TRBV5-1 CASSLVTTGAAGYTF
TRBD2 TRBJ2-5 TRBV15 CATSRDRLAGGLQETQYF
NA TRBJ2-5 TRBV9 CASSVGATQYF
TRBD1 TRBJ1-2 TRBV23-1 CASRGQALLYGYTF
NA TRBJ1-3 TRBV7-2 CASSSFFLGSGNTIYF
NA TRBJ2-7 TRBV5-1 CASSLVDLQDEQYF
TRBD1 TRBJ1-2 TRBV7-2 CASSLVKGAWDGYTF
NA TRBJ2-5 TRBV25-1 CASLMETQYF
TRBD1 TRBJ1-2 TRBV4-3 CASSREGYAGQGLKGGYTF
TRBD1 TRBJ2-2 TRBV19 CASNEGAGTGELFF
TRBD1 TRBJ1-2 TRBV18 CASSPGDRGSF
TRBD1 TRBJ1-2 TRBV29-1 CSTFSGTGLITYGYTF
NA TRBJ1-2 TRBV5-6 CASSLVLAADYGYTF
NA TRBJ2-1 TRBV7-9 CASSPMYRGGVHEQFF
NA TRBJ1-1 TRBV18 CASSPQGLGMNTEAFF
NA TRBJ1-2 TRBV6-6 CASTSTGLF
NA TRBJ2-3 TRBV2 CASNSFLGGTDTQYF
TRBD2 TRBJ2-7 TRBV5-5 CASSLAVASGFSSYEQYF
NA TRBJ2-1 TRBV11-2 CASSLEAGLGFHEQFF
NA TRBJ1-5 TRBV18 CASSPLRGDQPQHF
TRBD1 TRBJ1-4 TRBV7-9 CASSSSFGTVNEKLFF
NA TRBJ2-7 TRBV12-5 CASASWALWDEQYF
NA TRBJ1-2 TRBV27 CASSWAGTYGYTF
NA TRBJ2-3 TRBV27 CASSSLHSSTDTQYF
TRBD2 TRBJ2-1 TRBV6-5 CASSNPWTSAHEQFF
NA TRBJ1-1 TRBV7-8 CASSSLSGQLNTEAFF
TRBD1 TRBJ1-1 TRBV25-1 CASRGQGVSAEAFF
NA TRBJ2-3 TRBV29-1 CSVEYAGDSTDTQYF
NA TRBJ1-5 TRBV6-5 CASNPGVTNQPQHF
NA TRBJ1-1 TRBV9 CASSVDGGARAFF
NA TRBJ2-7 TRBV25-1 CASSDSWQGPYF
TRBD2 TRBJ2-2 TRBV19 CASREGSNTGELFF
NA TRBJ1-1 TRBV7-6 CASSLVTGRLNTEAFF
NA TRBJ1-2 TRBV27 CASSLAPFDRGYTF
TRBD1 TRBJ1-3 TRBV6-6 CASSRDSGGAGNTIYF
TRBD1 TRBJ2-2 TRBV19 CASSILGQYTGELFF
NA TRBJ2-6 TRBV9 CASSVAWGLSGANVLTF
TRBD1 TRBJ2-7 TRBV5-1 CASSSYGQGATYEQYF
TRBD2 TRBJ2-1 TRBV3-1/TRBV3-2 CASSQDPLRGLDNEQFF
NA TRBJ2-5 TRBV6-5 CASTYAGNQETQYF